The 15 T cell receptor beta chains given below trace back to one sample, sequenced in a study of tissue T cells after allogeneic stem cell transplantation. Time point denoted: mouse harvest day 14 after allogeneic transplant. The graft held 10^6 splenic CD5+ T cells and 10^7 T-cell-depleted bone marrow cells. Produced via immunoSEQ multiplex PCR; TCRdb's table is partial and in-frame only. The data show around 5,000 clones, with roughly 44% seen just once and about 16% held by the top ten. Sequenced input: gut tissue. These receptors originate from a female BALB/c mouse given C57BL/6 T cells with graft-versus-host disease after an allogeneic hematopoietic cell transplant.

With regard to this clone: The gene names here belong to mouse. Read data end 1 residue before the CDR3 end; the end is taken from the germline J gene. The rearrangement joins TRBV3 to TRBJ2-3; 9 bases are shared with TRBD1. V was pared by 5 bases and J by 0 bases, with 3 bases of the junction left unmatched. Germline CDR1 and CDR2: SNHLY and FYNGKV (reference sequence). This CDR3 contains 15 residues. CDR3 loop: CASSPGTGSAETLYF. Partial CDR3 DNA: TGTGCCAGCAGCCCCGGGACAGGGAGTGCAGAAACGCTGTAT.

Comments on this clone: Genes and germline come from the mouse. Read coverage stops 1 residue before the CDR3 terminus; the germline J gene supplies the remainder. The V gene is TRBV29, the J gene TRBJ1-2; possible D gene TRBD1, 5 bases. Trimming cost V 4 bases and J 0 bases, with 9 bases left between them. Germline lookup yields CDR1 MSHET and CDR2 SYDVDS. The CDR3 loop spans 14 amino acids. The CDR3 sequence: CASSSGHSNSDYTF. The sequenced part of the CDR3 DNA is TGTGCTAGCAGTTCCGGACATTCAAACTCCGACTACACC.

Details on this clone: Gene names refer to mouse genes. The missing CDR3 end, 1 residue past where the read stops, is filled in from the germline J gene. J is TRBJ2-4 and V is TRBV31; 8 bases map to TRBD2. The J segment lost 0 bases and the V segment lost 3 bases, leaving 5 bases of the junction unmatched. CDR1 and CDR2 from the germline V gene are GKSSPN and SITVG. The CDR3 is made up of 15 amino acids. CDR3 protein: CAWSRTGSSQNTLYF. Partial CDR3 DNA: TGTGCCTGGAGCAGGACTGGGAGTAGTCAAAACACCTTGTAC.

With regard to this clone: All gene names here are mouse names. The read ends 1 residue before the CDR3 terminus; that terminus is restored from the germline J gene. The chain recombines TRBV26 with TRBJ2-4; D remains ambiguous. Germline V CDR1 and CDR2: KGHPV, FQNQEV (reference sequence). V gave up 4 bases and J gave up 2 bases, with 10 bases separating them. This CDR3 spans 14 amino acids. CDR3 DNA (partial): TGTGCCAGCAGTCCTCGACAAGATCAAAACACCTTGTAC. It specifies CASSPRQDQNTLY. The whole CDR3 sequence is CASSPRQDQNTLYF.

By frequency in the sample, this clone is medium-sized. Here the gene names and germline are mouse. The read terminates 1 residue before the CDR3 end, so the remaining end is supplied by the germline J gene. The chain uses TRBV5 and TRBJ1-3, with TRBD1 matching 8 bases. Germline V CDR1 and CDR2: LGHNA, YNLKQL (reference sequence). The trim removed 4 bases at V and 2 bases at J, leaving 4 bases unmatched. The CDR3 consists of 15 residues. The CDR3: CASSPSDRAGNTLYF. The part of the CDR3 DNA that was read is TGTGCCAGCAGCCCATCGGACAGGGCTGGAAATACGCTCTAT.

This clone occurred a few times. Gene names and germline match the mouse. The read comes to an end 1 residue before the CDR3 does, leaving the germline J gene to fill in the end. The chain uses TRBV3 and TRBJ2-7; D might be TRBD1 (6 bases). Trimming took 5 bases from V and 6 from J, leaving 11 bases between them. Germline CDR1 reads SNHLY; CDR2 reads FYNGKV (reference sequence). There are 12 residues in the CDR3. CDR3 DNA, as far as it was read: TGTGCCAGCAGCCAGGGACATTCTGAACAGTAC. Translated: CASSQGHSEQY. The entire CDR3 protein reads CASSQGHSEQYF.

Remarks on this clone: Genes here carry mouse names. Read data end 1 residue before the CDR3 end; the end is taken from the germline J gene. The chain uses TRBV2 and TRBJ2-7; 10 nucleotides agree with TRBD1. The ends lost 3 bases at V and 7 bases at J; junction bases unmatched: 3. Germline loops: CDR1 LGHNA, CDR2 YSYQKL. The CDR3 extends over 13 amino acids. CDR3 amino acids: CASSHDRGREQYF. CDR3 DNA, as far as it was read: TGTGCCAGCAGCCATGACAGGGGGCGGGAACAGTAC.

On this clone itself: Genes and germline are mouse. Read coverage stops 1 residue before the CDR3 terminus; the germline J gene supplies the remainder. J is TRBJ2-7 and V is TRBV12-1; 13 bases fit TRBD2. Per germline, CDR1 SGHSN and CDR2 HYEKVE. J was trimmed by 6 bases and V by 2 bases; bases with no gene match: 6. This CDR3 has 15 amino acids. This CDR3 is CASSPWTGGALEQYF. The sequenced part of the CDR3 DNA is TGTGCCAGCTCTCCCTGGACTGGGGGGGCGCTTGAACAGTAC.

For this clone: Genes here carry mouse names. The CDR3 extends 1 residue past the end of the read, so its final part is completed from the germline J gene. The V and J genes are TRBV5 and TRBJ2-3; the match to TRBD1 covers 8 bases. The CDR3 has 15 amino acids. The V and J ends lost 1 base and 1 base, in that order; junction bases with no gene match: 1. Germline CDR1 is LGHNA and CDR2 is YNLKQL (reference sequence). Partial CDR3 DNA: TGTGCCAGCAGCCAAGCCAGGGGGCGTGCAGAAACGCTGTAT. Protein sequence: CASSQARGRAETLY. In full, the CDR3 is CASSQARGRAETLYF.

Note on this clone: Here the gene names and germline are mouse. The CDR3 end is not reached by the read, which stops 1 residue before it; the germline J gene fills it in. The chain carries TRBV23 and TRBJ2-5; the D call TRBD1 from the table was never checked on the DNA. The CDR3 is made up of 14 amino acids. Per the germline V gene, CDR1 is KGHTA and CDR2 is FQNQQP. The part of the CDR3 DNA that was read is TGCTCCAGCAGTCGACAGATTAACCAAGACACCCAGTAC. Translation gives CSSSRQINQDTQY. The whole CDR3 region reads CSSSRQINQDTQYF.

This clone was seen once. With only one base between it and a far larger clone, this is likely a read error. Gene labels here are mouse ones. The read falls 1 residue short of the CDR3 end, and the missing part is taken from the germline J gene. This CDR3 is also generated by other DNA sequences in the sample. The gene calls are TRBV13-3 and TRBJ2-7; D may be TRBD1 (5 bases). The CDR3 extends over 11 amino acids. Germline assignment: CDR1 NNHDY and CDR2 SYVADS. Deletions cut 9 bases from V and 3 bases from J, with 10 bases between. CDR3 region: CATEGVYEQYF. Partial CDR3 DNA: TGTGCCACAGAAGGGGTCTATGAACAGTAC.

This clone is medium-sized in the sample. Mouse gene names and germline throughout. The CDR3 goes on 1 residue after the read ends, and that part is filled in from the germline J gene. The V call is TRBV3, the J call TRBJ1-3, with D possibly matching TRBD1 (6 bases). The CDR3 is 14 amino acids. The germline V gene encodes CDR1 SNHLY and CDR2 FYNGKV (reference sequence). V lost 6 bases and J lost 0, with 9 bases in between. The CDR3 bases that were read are TGTGCCAGCAGTTTACAGGGTTCTGGAAATACGCTCTAT. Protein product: CASSLQGSGNTLY. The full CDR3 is CASSLQGSGNTLYF.

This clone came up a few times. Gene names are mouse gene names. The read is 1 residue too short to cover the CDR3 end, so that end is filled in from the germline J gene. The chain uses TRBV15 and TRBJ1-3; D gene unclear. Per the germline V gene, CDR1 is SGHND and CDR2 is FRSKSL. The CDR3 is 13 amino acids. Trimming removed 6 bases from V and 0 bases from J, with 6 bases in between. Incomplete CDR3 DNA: TGTGCCAGCAGCCAGAATTCTGGAAATACGCTCTAT. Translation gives CASSQNSGNTLY. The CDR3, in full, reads CASSQNSGNTLYF.

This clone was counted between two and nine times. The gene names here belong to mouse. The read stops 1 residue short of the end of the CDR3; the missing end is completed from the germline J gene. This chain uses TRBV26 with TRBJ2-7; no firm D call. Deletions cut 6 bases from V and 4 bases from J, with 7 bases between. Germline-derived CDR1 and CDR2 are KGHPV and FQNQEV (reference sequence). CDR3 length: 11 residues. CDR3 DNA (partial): TGTGCCAGCAGCCGGAATTATGAACAGTAC. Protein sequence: CASSRNYEQY. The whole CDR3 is CASSRNYEQYF.

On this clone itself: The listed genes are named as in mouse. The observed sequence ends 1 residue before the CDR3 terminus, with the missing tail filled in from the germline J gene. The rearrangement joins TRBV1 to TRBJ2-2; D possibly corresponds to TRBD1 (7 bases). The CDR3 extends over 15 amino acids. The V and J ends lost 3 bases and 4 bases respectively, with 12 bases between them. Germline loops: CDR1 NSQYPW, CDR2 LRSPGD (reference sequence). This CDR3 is CTCSAPGGSTGQLYF. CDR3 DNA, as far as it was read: TGCACCTGCAGTGCCCCAGGGGGGAGCACCGGGCAGCTCTAC.